A single sample is the source of the 11 T cell receptor beta chains below, sequenced in a study of Ad26.COV2.S vaccination and SARS-CoV-2 variants. This table comes from immunoSEQ multiplex PCR, and its TCRdb copy is limited to in-frame clones, with some not included. The sample has tens of thousands of clones, about four fifths seen once. Sequenced here: peripheral blood, sampled after recovery from COVID-19. These receptors all stem from a human donor who had recovered from COVID-19.

The J gene is TRBJ2-7, the V gene TRBV3-1 (or the pseudogene TRBV3-2); 10 positions agree with TRBD1. After removal of 3 bases from V and 6 bases from J, the junction contained 8 bases not matched to a gene. Germline V gene sequence: CDR1 LGHDT, CDR2 YNNKEL (reference sequence). This CDR3 has 15 amino acids. The CDR3 loop reads CASSHLTGQGIEQYF. The CDR3 coding sequence is TGTGCCAGCAGCCATTTAACGGGACAGGGGATCGAGCAGTACTTC.

This chain connects TRBV4-1 to TRBJ1-1; D is unresolved. Germline CDR1 MGHRA, CDR2 YSYEKL. Trimming took 4 bases from V and 1 from J, leaving 13 bases between them. The CDR3 runs to 15 residues. CDR3 loop: CASSPVHIPNTEAFF. The CDR3 DNA follows: TGCGCCAGCAGCCCTGTCCACATTCCGAACACTGAAGCTTTCTTT.

The V gene is TRBV5-1, the J gene TRBJ2-5, with TRBD2 matching over 7 bases. Germline V gene lookup returns CDR1 SGHRS and CDR2 YFSETQ. The CDR3 consists of 14 residues. Germline trimming cut 0 bases from V and 6 bases from J; bases unmatched to any gene: 5. The CDR3 sequence: CASSLGEGIKTQYF. In DNA, the CDR3 is TGCGCCAGCAGCTTGGGGGAGGGAATAAAGACCCAGTACTTC. The full variable domain, rest sourced from reference TRBV5-1 and TRBJ2-5, is KAGVTQTPRYLIKTRGQQVTLSCSPISGHRSVSWYQQTPGQGLQFLFEYFSETQRNKGNFPGRFSGRQFSNSRSEMNVSTLELGDSALYLCASSLGEGIKTQYFGPGTRLLVL.

J is TRBJ2-7 and V is TRBV6-5; 10 bases match TRBD2. V dropped 8 bases and J dropped 5; count of bases not matched to a gene: 9. The CDR3 length is 14 residues. The germline V gene encodes CDR1 MNHEY and CDR2 SVGAGI. The CDR3 loop is CASSPSGSSHEQYF. The CDR3 DNA sequence: TGTGCCAGCTCTCCTAGCGGGAGTTCCCACGAGCAGTACTTC.

The chain recombines TRBV6-5 with TRBJ1-2; perhaps TRBD1 as D (5 bases). The CDR3 has 13 amino acids. Germline V gene data show CDR1 as MNHEY and CDR2 as SVGAGI. V lost 9 bases and J 4 bases, leaving 15 bases between the germline ends. This CDR3 reads CASTKGTVYGYTF. CDR3 DNA sequence: TGTGCCAGTACAAAAGGGACGGTCTATGGCTACACCTTC.

This sequence joins TRBV7-8 and TRBJ2-3; 7 bases line up with TRBD2. V dropped 1 base and J dropped 2; count of bases not matched to a gene: 6. This CDR3 has 16 amino acids. CDR1 is SGHVS and CDR2 is FQNEAQ in the germline V gene. The CDR3 loop reads CASSLGSGGTTDTQYF. The CDR3 DNA sequence: TGTGCCAGCAGCTTAGGCTCCGGGGGGACCACAGATACGCAGTATTTT.

The V gene is TRBV6-2 or TRBV6-3, the J gene TRBJ2-7; D tentatively fits TRBD1 or TRBD2 (5 bases each). The CDR3 is made up of 13 amino acids. In germline, CDR1 is MNHEY, CDR2 SVGEGT. The V gene lost 5 bases and the J gene lost 4 bases, with 12 bases spanning the gap. The CDR3 loop is CASSNAGGYEQYF. As DNA, the CDR3 is TGTGCCAGCAGTAATGCTGGGGGTTACGAGCAGTACTTC.

In the case of this clone: An end of the junction differs from the germline gene, which may be a read error. This chain connects TRBV11-3 to TRBJ1-1; D is unresolved. CDR1 and CDR2 from the germline V gene are SGHNT and YENEEA. CDR3 length: 13 residues. The chain's CDR3 is CVSSSHSSTEAFF. The CDR3, as DNA: TGTGTCAGCAGCTCCCATTCGAGCACTGAAGCTTTCTTT.

The CDR3 region is CASSLGGRSNQPQHF. CDR3 sequence (DNA): TGTGCCAGCAGCTTAGGAGGGCGAAGCAATCAGCCCCAGCATTTT. The V and J genes are TRBV7-9 and TRBJ1-5; D is undetermined. Between the trimmed V and J ends, which lost 1 base and 1 base, there was a span of 8 bases. This CDR3 comprises 15 residues. Germline V gives CDR1 SEHNR, CDR2 FQNEAQ (reference sequence).

V usage is TRBV7-9 and J usage is TRBJ1-3, with D hard to call. Looked up from germline, CDR1 is SEHNR and CDR2 is FQNEAQ (reference sequence). This CDR3 spans 16 amino acids. Trimming took 1 base from V and 3 from J, leaving 13 bases between them. The CDR3 DNA reads TGTGCCAGCAGCTTAGGGAGGGAGGCGAGTGGAAACACCATATATTTT. Its translation is CASSLGREASGNTIYF.

This chain links TRBV7-2 with TRBJ2-5, with D possibly TRBD1 on 5 matching bases. Germline CDR1 reads SGHTA; CDR2 reads FQGNSA. Trimming cost V 3 bases and J 4 bases, with 12 bases left between them. The CDR3 has 14 residues. The chain's CDR3 is CASSFGRQGETQYF. The CDR3 DNA is TGTGCCAGCAGCTTTGGACGCCAGGGAGAGACCCAGTACTTC. The full variable domain, in which reference TRBV7-2 and TRBJ2-5 provide the parts outside the CDR3, is GAGVSQSPSNKVTEKGKDVELRCDPISGHTALYWYRQSLGQGLEFLIYFQGNSAPDKSGLPSDRFSAERTGGSVSTLTIQRTQQEDSAVYLCASSFGRQGETQYFGPGTRLLVL.